This T cell receptor (beta chain) was identified during a study of OX40 agonist ivuxolimab in advanced cancers. Background on the study: The mean age was around 56 years, ranging from 23 to 79, with around four fifths of participants male. Study-level results: CD4+ and CD8+ blood T cells expanded clonally by week 6 at 0.1 to 3.0 mg/kg. Among the lowest peripheral clonal expansion occurred in 0.1-3.0 mg/kg partial responders.

A remark on this clone: No antigen is known for it.

Repertoires were generated with immunoSEQ multiplex PCR, while TCRdb's copy carries only in-frame clones and drops some. The repertoire includes about 6,500 clones, around 75% of them detected once, and 28% sits in the top ten. The V end was cut by 5 bases, the J end by 6 bases, with 15 bases between. The CDR3 is 14 amino acids. The germline gives CDR1 MDHEN, CDR2 SYDVKM. The receptor was isolated from an adult with an advanced solid tumor such as melanoma, head and neck, liver or kidney cancer. Sample: CD4+ or CD8+ T cells sorted from blood, taken in a trial of the OX40 agonist ivuxolimab. The rearrangement links TRBV28 to TRBJ2-3; TRBD1 is a possible D gene (6 bases). Here the CDR3 reads CASSQWQGRDTQYF. DNA of the CDR3: TGTGCCAGCAGTCAGTGGCAGGGGCGTGATACGCAGTATTTT. Using reference TRBV28 and TRBJ2-3 for the parts outside the CDR3, the full variable domain is DVKVTQSSRYLVKRTGEKVFLECVQDMDHENMFWYRQDPGLGLRLIYFSYDVKMKEKGDIPEGYSVSREKKERFSLILESASTNQTSMYLCASSQWQGRDTQYFGPGTRLTVL.